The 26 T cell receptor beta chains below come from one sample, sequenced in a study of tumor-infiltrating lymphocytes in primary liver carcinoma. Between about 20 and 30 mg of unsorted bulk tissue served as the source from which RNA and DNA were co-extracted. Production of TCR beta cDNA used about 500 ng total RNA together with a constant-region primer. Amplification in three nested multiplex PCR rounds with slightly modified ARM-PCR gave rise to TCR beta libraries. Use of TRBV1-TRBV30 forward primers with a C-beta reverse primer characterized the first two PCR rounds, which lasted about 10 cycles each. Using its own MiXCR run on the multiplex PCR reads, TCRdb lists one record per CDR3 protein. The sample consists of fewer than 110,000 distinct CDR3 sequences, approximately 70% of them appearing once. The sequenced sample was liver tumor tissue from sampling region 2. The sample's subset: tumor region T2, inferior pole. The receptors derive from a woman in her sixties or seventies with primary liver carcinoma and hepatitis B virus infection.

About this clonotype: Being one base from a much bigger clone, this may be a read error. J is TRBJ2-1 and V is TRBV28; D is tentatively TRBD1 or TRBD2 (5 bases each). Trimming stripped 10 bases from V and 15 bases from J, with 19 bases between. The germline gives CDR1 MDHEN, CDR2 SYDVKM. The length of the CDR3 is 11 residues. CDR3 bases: TGTGCCACCTCGGGGCAGTTACGGCCGTTCTTC. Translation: CATSGQLRPFF.

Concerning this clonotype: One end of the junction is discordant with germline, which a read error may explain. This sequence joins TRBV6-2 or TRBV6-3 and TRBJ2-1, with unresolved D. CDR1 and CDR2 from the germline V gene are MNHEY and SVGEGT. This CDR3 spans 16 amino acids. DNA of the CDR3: TGTGCCAGCAGTCCCAATCTAGGAACTACCTACAACGAGCAGTTCTTC. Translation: CASSPNLGTTYNEQFF.

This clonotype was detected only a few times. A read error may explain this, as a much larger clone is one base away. CDR3 in DNA: TGTGCCAGCGGATACCAGAGAGGCTACACCTTC. The encoded protein is CASGYQRGYTF. The genes are TRBV12-3 or TRBV12-4 and TRBJ1-2; no firm D call. The V end lost 8 bases, the J end lost 8 bases, and 12 bases lay between the germline ends. The CDR3 extends over 11 amino acids.

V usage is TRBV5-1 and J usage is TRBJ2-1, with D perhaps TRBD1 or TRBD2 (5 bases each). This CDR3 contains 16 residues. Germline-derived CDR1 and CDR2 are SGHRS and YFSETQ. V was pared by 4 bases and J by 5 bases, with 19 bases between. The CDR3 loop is CASSPNGDAGHNEQFF. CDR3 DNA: TGCGCCAGCAGCCCAAACGGGGACGCTGGACACAATGAGCAGTTCTTC.

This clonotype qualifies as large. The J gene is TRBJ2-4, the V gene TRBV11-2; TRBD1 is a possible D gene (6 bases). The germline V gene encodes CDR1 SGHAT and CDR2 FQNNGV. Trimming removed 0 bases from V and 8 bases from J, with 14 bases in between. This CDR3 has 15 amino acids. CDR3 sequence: CASSLDGWGRDIQYF. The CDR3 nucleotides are TGTGCCAGCAGCTTAGATGGTTGGGGGCGCGACATTCAGTACTTC.

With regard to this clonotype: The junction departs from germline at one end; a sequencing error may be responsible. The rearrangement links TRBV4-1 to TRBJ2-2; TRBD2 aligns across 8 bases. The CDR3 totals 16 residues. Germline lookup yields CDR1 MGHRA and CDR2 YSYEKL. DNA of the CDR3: TGCGCCAACAGCCAAGCCGGGACTAGAATTGGCGTGGAGCTGTTTTTT. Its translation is CANSQAGTRIGVELFF.

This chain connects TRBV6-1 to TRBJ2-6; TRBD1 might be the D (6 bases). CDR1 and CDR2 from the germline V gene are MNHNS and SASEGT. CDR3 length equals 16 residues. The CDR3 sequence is CVGRRTVYSGANVLTF. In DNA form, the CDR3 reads TGTGTCGGCAGGAGGACAGTCTACTCTGGGGCCAACGTCCTGACTTTC.

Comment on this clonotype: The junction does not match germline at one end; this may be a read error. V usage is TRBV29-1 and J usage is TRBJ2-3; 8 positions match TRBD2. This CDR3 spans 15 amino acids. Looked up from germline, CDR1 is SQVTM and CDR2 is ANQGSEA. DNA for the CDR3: TGCAGCGTTCACTCGGGGGGGATTAACCTCTATACGAAGTATTTT. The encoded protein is CSVHSGGINLYTKYF.

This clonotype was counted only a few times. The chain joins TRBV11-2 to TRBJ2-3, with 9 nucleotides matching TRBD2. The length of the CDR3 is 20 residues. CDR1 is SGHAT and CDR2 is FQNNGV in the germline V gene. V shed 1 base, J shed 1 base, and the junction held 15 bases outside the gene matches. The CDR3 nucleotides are TGTGCCAGCAGCTTAGGGGGCCTAGCGGGATTGAGGGTCCGCACAGATACGCAGTATTTT. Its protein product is CASSLGGLAGLRVRTDTQYF.

The chain's CDR3 is CANRETGGTNSPLHF. CDR3 in DNA: TGTGCCAACAGGGAAACAGGGGGTACTAATTCACCCCTCCACTTT. The chain has TRBV28 and TRBJ1-6, with 8 bases aligning to TRBD1. The length of the CDR3 is 15 residues. Germline CDR1 MDHEN, CDR2 SYDVKM. Germline trimming cut 10 bases from V and 6 bases from J; bases unmatched to any gene: 11.

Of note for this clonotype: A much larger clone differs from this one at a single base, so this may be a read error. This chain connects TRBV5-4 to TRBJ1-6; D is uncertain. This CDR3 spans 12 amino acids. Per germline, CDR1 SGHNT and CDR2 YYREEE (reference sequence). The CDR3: CANSFLDSPLHF. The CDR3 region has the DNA TGTGCCAACAGCTTTTTGGATTCACCCCTCCACTTT. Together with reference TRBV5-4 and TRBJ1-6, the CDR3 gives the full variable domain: ETGVTQSPTHLIKTRGQQVTLRCSSQSGHNTVSWYQQALGQGPQFIFQYYREEENGRGNFPPRFSGLQFPNYSSELNVNALELDDSALYLCANSFLDSPLHFGNGTRLTVT.

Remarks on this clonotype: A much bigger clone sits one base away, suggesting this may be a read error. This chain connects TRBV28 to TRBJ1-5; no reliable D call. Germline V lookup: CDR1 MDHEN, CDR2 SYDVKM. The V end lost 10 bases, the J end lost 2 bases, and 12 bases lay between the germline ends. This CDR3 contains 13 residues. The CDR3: CAITVLGNQPQHF. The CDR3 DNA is TGTGCCATCACAGTTTTGGGCAATCAGCCCCAGCATTTT.

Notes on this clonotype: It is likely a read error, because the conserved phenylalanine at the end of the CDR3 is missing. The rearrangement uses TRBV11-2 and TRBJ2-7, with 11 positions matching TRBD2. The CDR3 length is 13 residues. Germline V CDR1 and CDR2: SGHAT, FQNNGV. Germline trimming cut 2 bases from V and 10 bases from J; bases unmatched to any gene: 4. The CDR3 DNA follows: TGTGCCAGCAGCTTAACTAGCGGGAGCTATCAGTACTTA. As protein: CASSLTSGSYQYL.

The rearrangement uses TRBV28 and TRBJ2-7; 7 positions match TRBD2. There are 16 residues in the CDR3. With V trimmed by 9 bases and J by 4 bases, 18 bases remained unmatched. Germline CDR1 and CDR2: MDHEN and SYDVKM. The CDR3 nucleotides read TGTGCCAGTAGTGCTGGGGGGACGGGAGGTATATACGAGCAGTACTTC. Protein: CASSAGGTGGIYEQYF. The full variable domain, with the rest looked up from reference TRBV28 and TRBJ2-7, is DVKVTQSSRYLVKRTGEKVFLECVQDMDHENMFWYRQDPGLGLRLIYFSYDVKMKEKGDIPEGYSVSREKKERFSLILESASTNQTSMYLCASSAGGTGGIYEQYFGPGTRLTVT.

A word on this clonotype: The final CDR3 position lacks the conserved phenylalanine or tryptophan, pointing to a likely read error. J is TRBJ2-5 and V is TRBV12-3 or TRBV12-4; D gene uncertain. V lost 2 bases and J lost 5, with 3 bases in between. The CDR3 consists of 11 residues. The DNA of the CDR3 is TGTGCCAGCAGTTTATTGGAGACCCAGTACCTC. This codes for CASSLLETQYL.

CDR3 region: CASSIDGLAVSSTDTQYF. CDR3 in DNA: TGTGCCAGCAGCATAGATGGGCTAGCGGTTTCTAGCACAGATACGCAGTATTTT. The chain links TRBV11-1 to TRBJ2-3, with 7 bases aligning to TRBD2. The CDR3 extends over 18 amino acids. Germline CDR1 is SGHAT and CDR2 is FQDESV (reference sequence). The V and J ends lost 5 bases and 0 bases, in that order; junction bases with no gene match: 14.

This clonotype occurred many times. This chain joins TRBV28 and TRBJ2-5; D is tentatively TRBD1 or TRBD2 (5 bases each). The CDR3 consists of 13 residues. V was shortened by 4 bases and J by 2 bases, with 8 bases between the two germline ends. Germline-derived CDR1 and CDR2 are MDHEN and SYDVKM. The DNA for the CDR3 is TGTGCCAGCAGTTCCGGGACGCAAGAGACCCAGTACTTC. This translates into CASSSGTQETQYF.

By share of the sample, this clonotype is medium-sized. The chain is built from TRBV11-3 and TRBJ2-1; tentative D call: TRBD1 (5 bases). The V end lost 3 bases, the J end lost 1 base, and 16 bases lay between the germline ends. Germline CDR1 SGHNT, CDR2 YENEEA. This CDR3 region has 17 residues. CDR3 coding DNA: TGTGCCAGCAGCTTGGGAAGGGGTCGTATATCCTACAATGAGCAGTTCTTC. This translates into CASSLGRGRISYNEQFF.

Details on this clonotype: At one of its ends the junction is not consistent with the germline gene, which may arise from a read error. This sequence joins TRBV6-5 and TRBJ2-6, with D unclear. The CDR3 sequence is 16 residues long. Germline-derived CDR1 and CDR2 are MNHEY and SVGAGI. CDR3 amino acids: CASSYSFESWANVLTF. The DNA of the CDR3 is TGTGCCAGTAGTTACTCGTTTGAGTCCTGGGCCAACGTCCTGACTTTC.

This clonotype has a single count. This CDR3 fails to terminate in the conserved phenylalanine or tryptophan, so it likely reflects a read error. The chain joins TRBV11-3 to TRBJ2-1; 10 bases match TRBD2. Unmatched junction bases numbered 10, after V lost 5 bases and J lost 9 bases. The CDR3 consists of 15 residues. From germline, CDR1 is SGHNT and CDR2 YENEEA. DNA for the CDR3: TGTGCCAGCAGCCCAGGAACTAGCGGGAAGCTTGAGCAGTTCCTC. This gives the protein CASSPGTSGKLEQFL.

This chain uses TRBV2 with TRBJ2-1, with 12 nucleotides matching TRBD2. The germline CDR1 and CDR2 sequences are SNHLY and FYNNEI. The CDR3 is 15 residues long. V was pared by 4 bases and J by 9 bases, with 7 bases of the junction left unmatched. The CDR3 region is CASSGLAGVGGEQFF. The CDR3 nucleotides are TGTGCCAGCAGTGGACTAGCGGGAGTAGGTGGTGAGCAGTTCTTC.

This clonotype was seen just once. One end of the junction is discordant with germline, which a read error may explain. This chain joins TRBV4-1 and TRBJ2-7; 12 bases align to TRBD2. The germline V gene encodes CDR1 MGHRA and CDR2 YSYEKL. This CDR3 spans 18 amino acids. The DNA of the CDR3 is TGCGCCAGCATCCAAGAAATGGGGACTAGCGGGTGGAGGCACGAGCAGTACTTC. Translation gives CASIQEMGTSGWRHEQYF.

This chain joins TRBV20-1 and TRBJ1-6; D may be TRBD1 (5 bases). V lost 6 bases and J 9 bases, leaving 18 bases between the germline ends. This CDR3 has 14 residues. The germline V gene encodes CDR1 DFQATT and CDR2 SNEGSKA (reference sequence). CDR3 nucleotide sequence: TGCAGTGCCAACCTCGACAGAGACTCTTCACCCCTCCACTTT. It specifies CSANLDRDSSPLHF.

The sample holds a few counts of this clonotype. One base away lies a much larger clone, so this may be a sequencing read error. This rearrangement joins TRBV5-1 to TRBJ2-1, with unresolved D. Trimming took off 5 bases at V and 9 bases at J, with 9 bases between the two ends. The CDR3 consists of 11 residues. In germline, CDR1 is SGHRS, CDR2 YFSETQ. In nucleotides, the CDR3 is TGCGCCAGCAGTCGGAGTGGTGAGCAGTTCTTC. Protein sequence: CASSRSGEQFF.

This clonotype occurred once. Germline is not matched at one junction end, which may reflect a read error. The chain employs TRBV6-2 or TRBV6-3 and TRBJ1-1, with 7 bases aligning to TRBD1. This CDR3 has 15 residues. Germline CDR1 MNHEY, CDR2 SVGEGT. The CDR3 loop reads CASSPWDSGFTVAFF. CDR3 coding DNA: TGTGCCAGCAGTCCCTGGGACAGTGGGTTCACTGTAGCTTTCTTT.

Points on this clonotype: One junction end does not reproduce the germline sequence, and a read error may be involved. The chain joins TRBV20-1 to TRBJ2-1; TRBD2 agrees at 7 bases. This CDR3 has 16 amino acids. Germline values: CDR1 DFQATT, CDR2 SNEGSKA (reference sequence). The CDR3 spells CSARVWSGTSYDEQFF. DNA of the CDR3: TGCAGTGCTAGAGTATGGAGCGGGACCTCCTACGATGAGCAGTTCTTC.